This T cell receptor (beta chain) appears in the sequencing data of a study of blood T cell repertoires in COVID-19. Study at large: Italy, Spain and the United States were the sources of the convalescent and acute COVID-19 samples. Sources were T cells, B-cell-depleted T cells, or PBMCs; the material itself was cDNA or gDNA.

The CDR3 spans 15 residues. From germline, CDR1 is KGHDR and CDR2 SFDVKD. V lost 0 bases to trimming and J lost 0 bases, with 7 bases between them. Sequencing used immunoSEQ multiplex PCR; TCRdb keeps in-frame clones, though not all of them. The sample lists fewer than 250,000 clones; around 82% were seen once. Specimen: PBMCs or T cells enriched from blood (not recorded which). The sequence was collected from a woman in her thirties or forties who had been exposed to COVID-19. This chain connects TRBV24-1 to TRBJ1-1; D not certain. The CDR3: CATSDLPRLNTEAFF. The CDR3 DNA reads as TGTGCCACCAGTGATTTGCCCAGGTTGAACACTGAAGCTTTCTTT.